This is a list of T cell receptor beta chains from one sample in a study of spatial heterogeneity in lung cancer. MiXCR, applied by TCRdb to the 5' RACE reads, yields one record per CDR3 protein. Among under 15,000 distinct CDR3 sequences listed, less than 4.5% were seen once. The input for sequencing was PBMCs, taken at surgery. These receptors all stem from a male donor with early-stage non-small cell lung cancer. Each CDR3 is given with its conserved first and last residue. D genes are given only for firm matches. Clone sizes are given selectively: once, few, many, or a class where the clone is expanded.

V	size	J	D	DNA	CDR3
TRBV29-1	many	TRBJ1-1	.	TGCAGCGTTGACCCAAATGGGAGGGGTGATGAAGCTTTCTTT	CSVDPNGRGDEAFF
TRBV5-8	many	TRBJ2-2	.	TGTGCCAGCAGCCCAGGAGGCGGACGGAACACCGGGGAGCTGTTTTTT	CASSPGGGRNTGELFF
TRBV30	many	TRBJ2-1	TRBD2	TGTGCCTGGAAGCCGACCGGGACTACTTACAATGAGCAGTTCTTC	CAWKPTGTTYNEQFF
TRBV7-9	.	TRBJ2-2	TRBD1	TGTGCCAGCAGCACGACAGGGTACACCGGGGAGCTGTTTTTT	CASSTTGYTGELFF
TRBV9	many	TRBJ2-7	TRBD1	TGTGCCAGCAGCGTAGTAGACAGGGCCGGGGAGCAGTACTTC	CASSVVDRAGEQYF
TRBV13	many	TRBJ1-2	TRBD1	TGTGCCAGCAGCCCTAGACAGGGTGGCTACACCTTC	CASSPRQGGYTF
TRBV7-2	many	TRBJ2-7	.	TGTGCCAGCAGCCTAGGCGGAGTCGGGTACGAGCAGTACTTC	CASSLGGVGYEQYF
TRBV6-2/TRBV6-3	many	TRBJ1-5	.	TGTGCCAGCAGTTACTCGTATAGCAATCAGCCCCAGCATTTT	CASSYSYSNQPQHF
TRBV11-1	many	TRBJ2-3	.	TGTGCCAGCAGCTTGCAGACTAAAGATACGCAGTATTTT	CASSLQTKDTQYF
TRBV6-4	few	TRBJ2-4	TRBD2	TGTGCCAGCAGTGACGTCAAGCGGGAGGCTAAAAACATTCAGTACTTC	CASSDVKREAKNIQYF
TRBV3-1	few	TRBJ2-3	TRBD2	TGTGCCAGCAGCGCCCTGGGGGGAGGGCATGAAGATACGCAGTATTTT	CASSALGGGHEDTQYF
TRBV19	.	TRBJ2-1	.	TGTGCCAGTAGTGGTGGACCAAGTGAGCAGTTCTTC	CASSGGPSEQFF
TRBV15	.	TRBJ2-5	.	TGTGCCACCAGCAGAGTGTCGGGACGGGAAGAGACCCAGTACTTC	CATSRVSGREETQYF
TRBV7-9	.	TRBJ1-1	.	TGTGCCAGCAGCTTCCCCCACGGAGGGCGCACTGAAGCTTTCTTT	CASSFPHGGRTEAFF
TRBV28	many	TRBJ1-3	TRBD1	TGTGCCAGCAGAAGCCCGACAGGGGGCTCAGGAAACACCATATATTTT	CASRSPTGGSGNTIYF
TRBV7-2	.	TRBJ2-1	TRBD2	TGTGCCAGCAGCTCACTAGCGATTCCCTACAATGAGCAGTTCTTC	CASSSLAIPYNEQFF
TRBV5-1	many	TRBJ2-1	.	TGCGCCAGCAGCTTGGTTCCCGGCTACAATGAGCAGTTCTTC	CASSLVPGYNEQFF
TRBV10-3	many	TRBJ2-7	TRBD1	TGTGCCATCAGTGGGCCAGGGGGACAGGGGACTTACGAGCAGTACTTC	CAISGPGGQGTYEQYF